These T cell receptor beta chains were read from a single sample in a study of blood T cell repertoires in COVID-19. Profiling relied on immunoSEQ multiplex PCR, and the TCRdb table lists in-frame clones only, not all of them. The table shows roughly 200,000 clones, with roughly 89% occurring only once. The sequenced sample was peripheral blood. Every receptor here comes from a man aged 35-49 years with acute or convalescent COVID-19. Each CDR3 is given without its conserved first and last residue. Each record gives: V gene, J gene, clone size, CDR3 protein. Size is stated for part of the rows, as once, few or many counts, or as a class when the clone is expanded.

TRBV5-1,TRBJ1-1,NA,ASSSRGQGGTEAF
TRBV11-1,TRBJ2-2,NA,ASSLGGGTGELF
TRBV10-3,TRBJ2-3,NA,AISEGLLKDTQY
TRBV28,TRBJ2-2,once,ASRGLPGELF
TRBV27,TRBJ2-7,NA,ASSLTGLREQY
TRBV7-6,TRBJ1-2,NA,ASSSRAPIVYGYT
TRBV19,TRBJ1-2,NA,ASSIQPRGGYT
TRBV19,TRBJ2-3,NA,ASRRGAGNTQY
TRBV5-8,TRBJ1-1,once,ASSPRTGGIEAF
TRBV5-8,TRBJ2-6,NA,ASSRTVAGANVLT
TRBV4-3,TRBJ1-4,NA,ASSRNPGGNEKLF
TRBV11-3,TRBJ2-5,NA,ASSSGEETQY
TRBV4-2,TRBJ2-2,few,ASSRRGQGGTGELF
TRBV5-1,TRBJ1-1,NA,ASSFIGQGNTEAF
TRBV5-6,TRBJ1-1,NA,ASSFQVRDTEAF
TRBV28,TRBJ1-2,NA,ASSLLTGNGYT
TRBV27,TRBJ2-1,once,ASSLTRDRGNEQF
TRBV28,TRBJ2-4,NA,ASSLLGVAGGQDIQY
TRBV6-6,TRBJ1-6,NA,ASSYRQGGSPLH
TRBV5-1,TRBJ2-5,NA,ASSLTGGSVRETQY
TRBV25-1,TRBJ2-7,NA,ASSEYGPGQGGGEQY
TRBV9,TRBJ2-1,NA,ASTLAGGPYNEQF
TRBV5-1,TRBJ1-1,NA,ASSLTGQTTEAF
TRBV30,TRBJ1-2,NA,AWSPGTGPSYGYT
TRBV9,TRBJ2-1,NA,ASSVALGSYNEQF
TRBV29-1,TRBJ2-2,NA,SVGLGAGELF
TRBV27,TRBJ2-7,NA,ASSPPGRGRNEQY
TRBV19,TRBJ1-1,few,ASSMGGDTEAF
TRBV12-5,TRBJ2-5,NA,ASGFLTRGETQY
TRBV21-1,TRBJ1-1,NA,ASSKRDRGQEAEAF
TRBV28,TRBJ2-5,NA,ASARTVQETQY
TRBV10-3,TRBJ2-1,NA,AISESSRGLDEQF
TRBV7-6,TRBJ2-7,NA,ASSLAGQDSSYEQY
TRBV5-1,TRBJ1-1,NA,ASRLAATQNTEAF
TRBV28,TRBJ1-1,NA,ASILRTGAENTEAF
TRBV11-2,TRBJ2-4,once,ASSFGTGIQY
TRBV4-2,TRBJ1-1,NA,ASSRRQDEAF
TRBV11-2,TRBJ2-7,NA,ASTPLPGEQY
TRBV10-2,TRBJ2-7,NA,ASRSGGTTYEQY
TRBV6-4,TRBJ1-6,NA,ASSRNGLSGSPLH
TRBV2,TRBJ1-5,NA,ASRQTTGGLGNQPQH
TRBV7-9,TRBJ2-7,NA,ASSFPPPGTGGSEQY
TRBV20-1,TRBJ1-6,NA,SASGPALAGNSPLH
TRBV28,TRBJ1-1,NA,ASTWPQGGMNTEAF
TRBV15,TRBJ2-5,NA,ATSSPPGVKETQY
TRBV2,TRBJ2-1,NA,ASSSEIDSYNEQF
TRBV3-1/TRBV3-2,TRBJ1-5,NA,ASSQSRGQPQH
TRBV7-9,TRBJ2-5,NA,ASNHPGLAGDQETQY
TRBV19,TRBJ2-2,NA,ASGPGQGFPGELF
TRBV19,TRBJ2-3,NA,ASSIGLAGRVDTQY
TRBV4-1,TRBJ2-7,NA,ASSQVGGGYEQY
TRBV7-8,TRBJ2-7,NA,ASSLWSSYEQY
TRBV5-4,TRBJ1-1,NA,ASSSGTEHFGAF
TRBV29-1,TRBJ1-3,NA,SVAAGSGNTIY
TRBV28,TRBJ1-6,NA,ASSLRPGQGASPLH
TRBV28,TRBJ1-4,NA,ASRRGGTEKLF
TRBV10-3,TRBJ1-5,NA,AISEAQGNNQPQH
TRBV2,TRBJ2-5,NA,ASSEPRGGAETQY
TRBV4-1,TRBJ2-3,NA,ASSQSGGAGTDTQY